The clone carrying this T cell receptor beta chain was seen a handful of times. The protocol was immunoSEQ multiplex PCR, while the TCRdb copy is restricted to in-frame clones and leaves out a portion. The top ten hold approximately 0.67% of the sample, which has 90,000 to 130,000 clones, approximately 94% seen once. Trimming removed 5 bases from V and 2 bases from J, with 15 bases in between. This CDR3 has 14 residues. Germline lookup yields CDR1 SQVTM and CDR2 ANQGSEA. The data were taken from a study of cytomegalovirus exposure and HLA in healthy donors. The chain couples TRBV29-1 to TRBJ1-1; no clear D gene. The sequenced material came from PBMCs. The clonotype comes from a woman between 18 and 30 years old in good health and CMV-seronegative. The DNA of the CDR3 is TGCAGCGTTCAGCGAAGGCCCGACAACACTGAAGCTTTCTTT. Translating gives CSVQRRPDNTEAFF.